This T cell receptor beta chain appears in the sequencing data of a study of T cells in Graves' hyperthyroidism and ophthalmopathy. Study-wide results and caveats: A model built on 13 V-J features separated ophthalmopathy from stable hyperthyroidism. Blood also showed most of the thyroid clonotypes that were expanded above 0.001.

Between the trimmed V and J ends, which lost 7 bases and 0 bases, there was a span of 13 bases. This CDR3 comprises 14 residues. The germline CDR1 and CDR2 sequences are MNHNS and SASEGT. On this clonotype: As yet, its antigen is unknown.

The patients, who ranged from 18 to 65 in age, presented with newly diagnosed hyperthyroidism lasting under 2 months. Isolation of PBMCs was performed on roughly 9 ml fresh peripheral blood. RNA transcripts gave rise to amplified TCR beta CDR3 regions. TCR CDR3 regions were first amplified by RT-PCR with HTBI primers. Each CDR3 protein gets one entry after TCRdb re-called the multiplex PCR reads with MiXCR. The repertoire has 350,000 to 400,000 distinct CDR3 sequences, 14% to 15% of them found once; the top ten carry about 33%. V is TRBV6-1 and J is TRBJ2-7; tentative D call: TRBD2 (5 bases). The sequencing sample was made of blood. The receptor's source is a woman aged 25-40 years with Graves' hyperthyroidism. The CDR3 bases are TGTGCCAGCACCAGGACTTTCAGCTCCTACGAGCAGTACTTC. This codes for CASTRTFSSYEQYF.